Listed here are 30 T cell receptor beta chains from one sample, sequenced in a study of graft-versus-host responses after intestinal transplantation. Responders (approximately 200,000, CFSE-labeled) met approximately 200,000 stimulators that were irradiated and violet-dye-labeled. Using immunoSEQ multiplex PCR, the repertoire was profiled, and TCRdb retains in-frame clones only, with some absent. The table lists about 17,000 clones, around 41% of them singletons. The material was alloreactive CD8+ T cells from a mixed lymphocyte reaction culture, obtained before intestinal transplant. Subset defined: CFSE-low proliferating T cells sorted from roughly 6-day pre-transplant mixed lymphocyte reaction (GvH or HvG direction). The source of these receptors is a human patient who received an intestinal transplant.

This clone came up a few times. The genes are TRBV7-9 and TRBJ1-6; possibly TRBD1 for D (6 bases). The V end lost 5 bases, the J end lost 8 bases, and 13 bases lay between the germline ends. CDR3 length equals 14 residues. The germline CDR1 and CDR2 sequences are SEHNR and FQNEAQ (reference sequence). The CDR3 DNA is TGTGCCAGCAGCCTGGTGGACAGTTATTCACCCCTCCACTTT. As protein: CASSLVDSYSPLHF.

CDR3 sequence: CASSLAWLAVSTGELFF. The CDR3 DNA is TGCGCCAGCAGCTTGGCCTGGCTAGCGGTTAGCACCGGGGAGCTGTTTTTT. The V call is TRBV5-1, the J call TRBJ2-2; 7 bases are shared with TRBD2. Unmatched junction bases numbered 9, after V lost 0 bases and J lost 4 bases. The CDR3 runs 17 residues. In germline, CDR1 is SGHRS, CDR2 YFSETQ.

This clone was found a few times. Compared with germline, one end of the junction differs, possibly owing to a read error. J is TRBJ1-1 and V is TRBV6-6, with 7 bases fitting TRBD1. The CDR3 totals 16 residues. Germline V CDR1 and CDR2: MNHNY, SVGAGI (reference sequence). The CDR3 loop reads CASSFSARLGGTDAFF. The CDR3 DNA reads TGTGCCAGCAGTTTTTCCGCACGACTAGGGGGCACTGATGCTTTCTTT.

This clone was seen only a few times. The genes are TRBV16 and TRBJ1-3; D is undetermined. Per germline, CDR1 KGHSY and CDR2 FQNENV. Trimming took 4 bases from V and 0 from J, leaving 7 bases between them. The CDR3 has 14 amino acids. Here the CDR3 DNA reads TGTGCCAGCAGCCCCAGCTCCTCTGGAAACACCATATATTTT. It translates to CASSPSSSGNTIYF.

This chain uses TRBV27 with TRBJ1-2, with 10 bases matching TRBD1. With 2 bases clipped from V and 1 base from J, the junction kept 7 bases outside the gene matches. The CDR3 totals 17 residues. Germline V gene lookup returns CDR1 MNHEY and CDR2 SMNVEV (reference sequence). The CDR3 spells CASSLRTGGRFNYGYTF. In nucleotides, the CDR3 is TGTGCCAGCAGTTTACGGACAGGGGGGCGCTTTAACTATGGCTACACCTTC.

The chain combines TRBV7-8 with TRBJ2-7; no clear D. V lost 3 bases to trimming and J lost 2 bases, with 8 bases between them. Germline V lookup: CDR1 SGHVS, CDR2 FQNEAQ. The CDR3 runs 13 residues. Here the CDR3 DNA reads TGTGCCAGCAGCTTTGGAGCTACCTACGAGCAGTACTTC. Translation: CASSFGATYEQYF.

The sample holds one count of this clone. The chain has TRBV9 and TRBJ1-5; D gene ambiguous. V was clipped by 2 bases and J by 2 bases, with 11 bases between them. The CDR3 runs 15 residues. CDR1 SGDLS and CDR2 YYNGEE come from the germline V gene. The CDR3, as DNA: TGTGCCAGCAGCGTTTCAGGATCTGGCAATCAGCCCCAGCATTTT. Its translation is CASSVSGSGNQPQHF.

This clone was seen only a few times. V usage is TRBV5-1 and J usage is TRBJ2-1; D is perhaps TRBD2 (6 bases). Looked up from germline, CDR1 is SGHRS and CDR2 is YFSETQ. V lost 0 bases to trimming and J lost 2 bases, with 21 bases between them. The CDR3 sequence is 19 residues long. This CDR3 is CASSLDRSLGGGPYNEQFF. DNA for the CDR3: TGCGCCAGCAGCTTGGACAGGTCCCTCGGCGGAGGGCCCTACAATGAGCAGTTCTTC.

The count of this clone is one. The rearrangement links TRBV7-3 to TRBJ1-1, with D possibly TRBD1 on 5 matching bases. Germline lookup yields CDR1 SGHTA and CDR2 FQGTGA. Deletions cut 6 bases from V and 2 bases from J, with 7 bases between. The CDR3 consists of 12 residues. In DNA, the CDR3 is TGTGCCAGCAGGACAGAAAACACTGAAGCTTTCTTT. It encodes CASRTENTEAFF.

The rearrangement uses TRBV9 and TRBJ2-1; TRBD2 matches 13 bases. Germline V CDR1 and CDR2: SGDLS, YYNGEE. This CDR3 is built from 16 residues. V lost 4 bases, J lost 6 bases, and 7 bases stayed unmatched. CDR3: CASSLRTSGRVNEQFF. In nucleotides, the CDR3 is TGTGCCAGCAGCCTCCGGACTAGCGGGAGAGTCAATGAGCAGTTCTTC.

In its sample, this clone was seen a few times. This chain uses TRBV4-1 with TRBJ1-1, with D tentatively TRBD1 (5 bases). V was pared by 4 bases and J by 0 bases, with 18 bases between. Germline CDR1 reads MGHRA; CDR2 reads YSYEKL. The CDR3 spans 17 residues. CDR3 sequence reads: CASSPEGPGTLNTEAFF. CDR3 DNA: TGCGCCAGCAGCCCGGAGGGCCCCGGGACCCTGAACACTGAAGCTTTCTTT.

This clone is medium-sized in the sample. The chain is built from TRBV18 and TRBJ1-1, with D unresolved. This CDR3 has 13 residues. Looked up from germline, CDR1 is KGHSH and CDR2 is LQKENI. V was cut by 2 bases and J by 2 bases, with 6 bases left in between. The CDR3 spells CASSPSGNTEAFF. DNA of the CDR3: TGTGCCAGCTCACCATCAGGAAACACTGAAGCTTTCTTT.

This clone showed up just a few times. V is TRBV9 and J is TRBJ2-5; 7 bases are shared with TRBD2. The V and J ends lost 2 bases and 4 bases, in that order; junction bases with no gene match: 5. The CDR3 is 14 amino acids. Germline V gene lookup returns CDR1 SGDLS and CDR2 YYNGEE. The CDR3 DNA sequence: TGTGCCAGCAGCGTTCAGGGAGGGCGAGAGACCCAGTACTTC. Its translation is CASSVQGGRETQYF.

The genes are TRBV27 and TRBJ2-1; 10 bases align to TRBD2. The CDR3 runs to 15 residues. The trim removed 3 bases at V and 7 bases at J, leaving 6 bases unmatched. Germline CDR1 and CDR2: MNHEY and SMNVEV (reference sequence). CDR3 in DNA: TGTGCCAGCAGTTTCCTAGCGGGAGCTAGGAATGAGCAGTTCTTC. Amino acids: CASSFLAGARNEQFF.

This chain joins TRBV7-9 and TRBJ2-7; 7 nucleotides match TRBD2. Germline CDR1 reads SEHNR; CDR2 reads FQNEAQ (reference sequence). This CDR3 region has 16 residues. V was clipped by 2 bases and J by 0 bases; unmatched bases: 7. The CDR3 DNA is TGTGCCAGCAGCTTAAGAATCTGGGGGGGCTCCTACGAGCAGTACTTC. Protein product: CASSLRIWGGSYEQYF.

This chain's CDR3 is CASSPSQEQYF. CDR3 coding DNA: TGTGCCAGCAGCCCCTCTCAGGAGCAGTACTTC. This chain links TRBV6-1 with TRBJ2-7; the D is unclear. Per germline, CDR1 MNHNS and CDR2 SASEGT. This CDR3 contains 11 residues. V lost 6 bases and J lost 7, with 10 bases in between.

The sample holds a few counts of this clone. This chain links TRBV29-1 with TRBJ2-3, with 8 bases fitting TRBD1. There are 15 residues in the CDR3. After removal of 3 bases from V and 2 bases from J, the junction contained 7 bases not matched to a gene. Germline CDR1 is SQVTM and CDR2 is ANQGSEA. The CDR3, as DNA: TGCAGCGTTGATGCCAGGGGGCGCCTCACAGATACGCAGTATTTT. This codes for CSVDARGRLTDTQYF.

J is TRBJ1-5 and V is TRBV7-2; the match to TRBD1 covers 7 bases. CDR3 size: 15 residues. The V and J ends lost 1 base and 12 bases, in that order; junction bases with no gene match: 12. CDR1 SGHTA and CDR2 FQGNSA come from the germline V gene. This CDR3 reads CASSLVDREGSNQHF. In nucleotides, the CDR3 is TGTGCCAGCAGCTTAGTTGACAGGGAAGGAAGCAACCAGCATTTT.

CDR3 amino acids: CASSLSGFSTDTQYF. For the CDR3, the DNA is TGTGCCAGCAGTTTATCAGGATTTAGCACAGATACGCAGTATTTT. The V gene is TRBV27, the J gene TRBJ2-3; D gene ambiguous. The germline V and J ends were trimmed by 0 bases and 0 bases, with 7 bases remaining between them. The CDR3 runs to 15 residues. Looked up from germline, CDR1 is MNHEY and CDR2 is SMNVEV (reference sequence).

The CDR3 spells CASSLGTYEQYF. DNA for the CDR3: TGCGCCAGCAGCTTGGGGACCTACGAGCAGTACTTC. The J gene is TRBJ2-7, the V gene TRBV5-1; D uncertain. Trimming stripped 0 bases from V and 2 bases from J, with 3 bases between. Germline assignment: CDR1 SGHRS and CDR2 YFSETQ. This CDR3 is built from 12 residues. Drawing the rest from reference TRBV5-1 and TRBJ2-7, the complete variable domain is KAGVTQTPRYLIKTRGQQVTLSCSPISGHRSVSWYQQTPGQGLQFLFEYFSETQRNKGNFPGRFSGRQFSNSRSEMNVSTLELGDSALYLCASSLGTYEQYFGPGTRLTVT.

This chain links TRBV9 with TRBJ2-6, with 12 bases fitting TRBD1. Germline V gene sequence: CDR1 SGDLS, CDR2 YYNGEE. CDR3 length: 20 amino acids. V lost 3 bases and J lost 5; bases outside the gene matches: 15. CDR3 nucleotide sequence: TGTGCCAGCAGCGCGACCTTTACGGGACAGGGGGCTCGTCGGGCCAACGTCCTGACTTTC. Translation: CASSATFTGQGARRANVLTF.

CDR3 loop: CASSRLNGGYVYNSPLHF. In DNA form, the CDR3 reads TGTGCCAGCAGCCGACTTAACGGGGGTTATGTTTACAATTCACCCCTCCACTTT. The gene calls are TRBV4-2 and TRBJ1-6; tentative D call: TRBD1 (5 bases). The CDR3 is 18 residues long. Germline loops: CDR1 LGHNA, CDR2 YNFKEQ. Trimming removed 4 bases at V and 7 bases at J, with 23 bases between.

In its sample, this clone ranks as medium-sized (0.01 to 0.1%). The J gene is TRBJ2-7, the V gene TRBV12-5; D is undetermined. Trimming took off 4 bases at V and 0 bases at J, with 13 bases between the two ends. The CDR3 extends over 15 amino acids. Germline loops: CDR1 LGHNT, CDR2 FRNRAP. The DNA for the CDR3 is TGTGCTAGTGGTTCTTACGTTGGCATCTCCTACGAGCAGTACTTC. Encoded protein: CASGSYVGISYEQYF.

This clone counts as medium-sized (0.01 to 0.1%). The genes are TRBV2 and TRBJ2-4; D is unclear. Trimming stripped 4 bases from V and 0 bases from J, with 10 bases between. The CDR3 covers 15 residues. CDR1 SNHLY and CDR2 FYNNEI come from the germline V gene. The DNA for the CDR3 is TGTGCCAGCAGTGGGGGTTCGACAGCCAAAAACATTCAGTACTTC. Protein product: CASSGGSTAKNIQYF.

J is TRBJ2-5 and V is TRBV7-3, with D perhaps given as TRBD1 or TRBD2 (5 bases each). V was trimmed by 2 bases and J by 2 bases, leaving 6 bases between them. Looked up from germline, CDR1 is SGHTA and CDR2 is FQGTGA. This CDR3 contains 13 residues. CDR3 amino acids: CASSLGGQETQYF. The CDR3 DNA sequence: TGTGCCAGCAGCTTAGGGGGACAAGAGACCCAGTACTTC.

This chain connects TRBV5-1 to TRBJ2-7; weak D call: TRBD2 (6 bases). Trimming removed 0 bases from V and 2 bases from J, with 15 bases in between. Germline loops: CDR1 SGHRS, CDR2 YFSETQ. This CDR3 comprises 16 residues. The CDR3 sequence: CASSLAHAGWAYEQYF. For the CDR3, the DNA is TGCGCCAGCAGCTTGGCCCATGCGGGATGGGCCTACGAGCAGTACTTC.

This clone is deemed medium-sized (0.01 to 0.1%). The sample carries other DNA sequences with the same CDR3. The gene calls are TRBV5-1 and TRBJ2-7; 9 bases agree with TRBD1. J gave up 2 bases and V 4 bases, and 4 bases lay outside the gene matches. Germline values: CDR1 SGHRS, CDR2 YFSETQ. This CDR3 is built from 14 residues. Here the CDR3 reads CASSDGTGTYEQYF. The CDR3, as DNA: TGCGCCAGCAGCGACGGGACAGGGACCTACGAGCAGTACTTC.

This clone came up once. Relative to the germline gene, one junction end is altered; a read error may explain this. The rearrangement links TRBV27 to TRBJ2-7; D remains unclear. The CDR3 extends over 13 amino acids. Germline V CDR1 and CDR2: MNHEY, SMNVEV (reference sequence). The CDR3 spells CASTPQFGLPLDF. DNA for the CDR3: TGTGCCAGCACTCCCCAATTCGGGCTACCACTTGACTTC.

The chain combines TRBV28 with TRBJ2-3; D may be TRBD2 (5 bases). The germline V gene has CDR1 MDHEN and CDR2 SYDVKM. V lost 2 bases, J lost 4 bases, and 13 bases lay in between. The CDR3 is 15 amino acids. The CDR3 spells CASSLEGWVADTQYF. As DNA, the CDR3 is TGTGCCAGCAGTTTAGAGGGTTGGGTGGCAGATACGCAGTATTTT.

The V gene is TRBV15, the J gene TRBJ1-5; D not certain. Trimming took 4 bases from V and 3 from J, leaving 7 bases between them. CDR1 LNHNV and CDR2 YYDKDF come from the germline V gene (reference sequence). The CDR3 has 13 residues. The CDR3 nucleotides are TGTGCCACCAGCATACCCCTCAATCAGCCCCAGCATTTT. Encoded protein: CATSIPLNQPQHF.